This TCR beta chain stems from a study of T cell responses to AZD1222 COVID-19 vaccine. Findings of the study overall: Reportedly, close to half of spike-specific TCRs are directed against unmutated variant regions. Baseline testing showed seropositivity in only six or seven AZD1222 recipients.

Germline V gene sequence: CDR1 LNHDA, CDR2 SQIVND (reference sequence). V was cut by 7 bases and J by 7 bases, with 11 bases left in between. The CDR3 has 12 amino acids. Turning to this clone: Its antigen remains unidentified.

Here immunoSEQ multiplex PCR was the method, and the copy in TCRdb shows in-frame clones only, minus some. The sample contains approximately 200,000 clones, roughly 88% of which appear only once. Sample: peripheral blood, taken on day 0 of AZD1222 vaccination. The TCR was taken from an adult in good health. This sequence joins TRBV19 and TRBJ2-1; the D is unclear. The CDR3 DNA follows: TGTGCCAGTACCGATAGTTGGAATGAGCAGTTCTTC. This gives the protein CASTDSWNEQFF.